What follows are 25 T cell receptor beta chains derived from one specimen sequenced in a study of cytomegalovirus exposure and HLA in healthy donors. Sequencing used immunoSEQ multiplex PCR; TCRdb keeps in-frame clones, though not all of them. The table lists 150,000 to 180,000 clones, about 86% of them singletons. The specimen sequenced was PBMCs. The receptors shown here come from a man between 18 and 29 years old in good health and CMV-seropositive.

The chain combines TRBV7-2 with TRBJ1-1; 8 positions agree with TRBD1. CDR3 size: 15 residues. Trimming took 0 bases from V and 11 from J; bases not matched to a gene: 11. Germline loops: CDR1 SGHTA, CDR2 FQGNSA. In DNA form, the CDR3 reads TGTGCCAGCAGCTTAGCGCTAATGCCAGGGGGCGACGCTTTCTTT. It is translated as CASSLALMPGGDAFF.

The rearrangement uses TRBV23-1 and TRBJ2-5, with 7 positions matching TRBD2. TRBV23-1 is placed among ORFs of uncertain function. V gave up 0 bases and J gave up 1 base; unmatched junction bases: 14. The CDR3 contains 19 residues. CDR3 nucleotides: TGCGCCAGCAGTCAATCGAGGAAGGGCGGCGGGGGTTTCCAAGAGACCCAGTACTTC. Amino acids: CASSQSRKGGGGFQETQYF.

This chain connects TRBV11-3 to TRBJ2-5, with 10 nucleotides matching TRBD1. Germline V gives CDR1 SGHNT, CDR2 YENEEA. The length of the CDR3 is 17 residues. Trimming cost V 3 bases and J 5 bases; bases outside gene matches: 12. CDR3 DNA sequence: TGTGCCAGCAGCTTTGGGGCGACAGGGGGCGGTGGGGAGACCCAGTACTTC. Translated: CASSFGATGGGGETQYF.

In this sample, this clone turned up a few times. The V gene is TRBV27, the J gene TRBJ1-5; D is possibly TRBD1 (6 bases). Deletions cut 6 bases from V and 2 bases from J, with 14 bases between. Germline loops: CDR1 MNHEY, CDR2 SMNVEV (reference sequence). The CDR3 is made up of 15 amino acids. CDR3 region: CASRKQDSRNQPQHF. Here the CDR3 DNA reads TGTGCCAGCAGAAAACAGGACAGCCGCAATCAGCCCCAGCATTTT.

This clone turned up a few times. The chain has TRBV9 and TRBJ2-1, with D perhaps TRBD1 (5 bases). Germline V gene data show CDR1 as SGDLS and CDR2 as YYNGEE. V lost 0 bases to trimming and J lost 2 bases, with 6 bases between them. The CDR3 length is 14 residues. The CDR3, as DNA: TGTGCCAGCAGCGTAGGGGGCGCCTACAATGAGCAGTTCTTC. Protein: CASSVGGAYNEQFF. Based on the CDR3 plus reference TRBV9 and TRBJ2-1, the full variable domain is DSGVTQTPKHLITATGQRVTLRCSPRSGDLSVYWYQQSLDQGLQFLIQYYNGEERAKGNILERFSAQQFPDLHSELNLSSLELGDSALYFCASSVGGAYNEQFFGPGTRLTVL.

The chain links TRBV13 to TRBJ2-7, with D possibly matching TRBD2 (5 bases). The germline CDR1 and CDR2 sequences are PRHDT and FYEKMQ (reference sequence). The CDR3 spans 13 residues. V was shortened by 5 bases and J by 7 bases, with 15 bases between the two germline ends. CDR3 sequence: CASSPESSGEQYF. DNA for the CDR3: TGTGCCAGCAGCCCCGAATCCTCGGGGGAGCAGTACTTC.

The genes are TRBV5-4 and TRBJ2-3, with TRBD2 matching 7 bases. In germline, CDR1 is SGHNT, CDR2 YYREEE (reference sequence). V trimming: 2 bases; J trimming: 5 bases; junction bases outside the gene matches: 5. The CDR3 is 14 amino acids. Here the CDR3 reads CASSLGLVGDTQYF. The CDR3 DNA is TGTGCCAGCAGCTTAGGACTAGTGGGAGATACGCAGTATTTT. The variable domain in full, completed from reference TRBV5-4 and TRBJ2-3, reads ETGVTQSPTHLIKTRGQQVTLRCSSQSGHNTVSWYQQALGQGPQFIFQYYREEENGRGNFPPRFSGLQFPNYSSELNVNALELDDSALYLCASSLGLVGDTQYFGPGTRLTVL.

V usage is TRBV30 and J usage is TRBJ2-1; D uncertain. The CDR3 has 13 amino acids. The V end lost 7 bases, the J end lost 7 bases, and 17 bases lay between the germline ends. Per the germline V gene, CDR1 is GTSNPN and CDR2 is SVGIG (reference sequence). The CDR3 is CAFSVGALNEQFF. CDR3 in DNA: TGTGCCTTCTCCGTCGGTGCCCTAAATGAGCAGTTCTTC.

The chain joins TRBV6-1 to TRBJ2-1; D gene uncertain. This CDR3 contains 12 residues. The V end was cut by 8 bases, the J end by 4 bases, with 9 bases between. The germline gives CDR1 MNHNS, CDR2 SASEGT. CDR3 protein: CASWSEYNEQFF. CDR3 sequence (DNA): TGTGCCAGCTGGAGTGAGTACAATGAGCAGTTCTTC.

V usage is TRBV6-5 and J usage is TRBJ1-3; D possibly corresponds to TRBD1 (6 bases). CDR1 is MNHEY and CDR2 is SVGAGI in the germline V gene. This CDR3 contains 13 residues. V was trimmed by 7 bases and J by 2 bases, leaving 9 bases between them. CDR3 loop: CASTGVPGNTIYF. The DNA of the CDR3 is TGTGCCAGCACAGGGGTACCTGGAAACACCATATATTTT.

The V and J genes are TRBV6-5 and TRBJ2-6; the D is unclear. The V gene lost 2 bases and the J gene lost 6 bases, with 11 bases spanning the gap. The CDR3 loop spans 15 amino acids. In germline, CDR1 is MNHEY, CDR2 SVGAGI. In DNA form, the CDR3 reads TGTGCCAGCAGTTACGAGGAGCCTAAGGCCAACGTCCTGACTTTC. It encodes CASSYEEPKANVLTF.

The genes are TRBV11-2 and TRBJ1-2; 8 positions agree with TRBD1. The ends lost 1 base at V and 2 bases at J; junction bases unmatched: 12. CDR3 length: 18 residues. CDR1 is SGHAT, CDR2 FQNNGV, per germline. CDR3 nucleotides: TGTGCCAGCAGCTTAGTGGCAGGGGGCGCCCTATCCAACTATGGCTACACCTTC. Translated: CASSLVAGGALSNYGYTF.

The V gene is TRBV19, the J gene TRBJ1-2, with TRBD1 identical over 7 bases. V shed 5 bases and J 6 bases; nucleotides not matched to a gene: 9. Germline CDR1 LNHDA, CDR2 SQIVND (reference sequence). CDR3 size: 14 residues. The CDR3: CASSEEDDRDGYTF. Here the CDR3 DNA reads TGTGCCAGTAGTGAGGAAGACGACAGGGATGGCTACACCTTC.

J is TRBJ2-3 and V is TRBV7-2; possible D gene TRBD2, 5 bases. The V gene's germline CDR1 is SGHTA and CDR2 FQGNSA. This CDR3 spans 14 amino acids. Trimming removed 2 bases at V and 3 bases at J, with 9 bases between. CDR3 residues: CASSLSPGTDTQYF. CDR3 nucleotide sequence: TGTGCCAGCAGCTTATCTCCGGGGACAGATACGCAGTATTTT.

V gene TRBV6-1 combines with J gene TRBJ2-7; 7 bases fit TRBD2. CDR1 and CDR2 from the germline V gene are MNHNS and SASEGT. The CDR3 runs 15 residues. With V trimmed by 7 bases and J by 1 base, 10 bases remained unmatched. The CDR3 coding sequence is TGTGCCAGCACCGAAGGGGAGGGCGGGTCCTACGAGCAGTACTTC. Translation gives CASTEGEGGSYEQYF.

This chain uses TRBV7-2 with TRBJ2-7; D remains unclear. The CDR3 extends over 13 amino acids. CDR1 and CDR2 from the germline V gene are SGHTA and FQGNSA. V was shortened by 1 base and J by 3 bases, with 7 bases between the two germline ends. As DNA, the CDR3 is TGTGCCAGCAGCTTAGAGGAGTACTACGAGCAGTACTTC. It is translated as CASSLEEYYEQYF.

This clone has a single count. V is TRBV27 and J is TRBJ1-2; 7 bases are a match to TRBD1. CDR3 length: 16 residues. Germline trimming cut 1 base from V and 6 bases from J; bases unmatched to any gene: 11. The germline gives CDR1 MNHEY, CDR2 SMNVEV (reference sequence). The CDR3 loop is CASSLLPLTGSDGYTF. The CDR3 coding sequence is TGTGCCAGCAGTTTATTGCCCCTGACAGGGTCGGATGGCTACACCTTC.

V gene TRBV9 combines with J gene TRBJ2-3, with 7 bases fitting TRBD2. Germline V gives CDR1 SGDLS, CDR2 YYNGEE. V gave up 4 bases and J gave up 1 base; unmatched junction bases: 9. The CDR3 has 16 amino acids. This CDR3 is CASSSQSRGGTDTQYF. The CDR3 bases are TGTGCCAGCAGCTCCCAGTCCCGGGGGGGCACAGATACGCAGTATTTT.

V gene TRBV19 combines with J gene TRBJ1-6; 7 bases map to TRBD1. The CDR3 extends over 16 amino acids. CDR1 is LNHDA, CDR2 SQIVND, per germline (reference sequence). J was trimmed by 9 bases and V by 3 bases; bases with no gene match: 11. Written as DNA, the CDR3 is TGTGCCAGTAGTATGGACGAGGGACAGTGGACTTCACCCCTCCACTTT. This codes for CASSMDEGQWTSPLHF.

The chain is built from TRBV29-1 and TRBJ2-2, with D maybe TRBD2 (6 bases). Trimming took off 4 bases at V and 6 bases at J, with 9 bases between the two ends. The CDR3 has 12 amino acids. Germline V gives CDR1 SQVTM, CDR2 ANQGSEA. CDR3 region: CSVVGTPGELFF. Written as DNA, the CDR3 is TGCAGCGTTGTGGGGACTCCCGGGGAGCTGTTTTTT.

The chain combines TRBV5-1 with TRBJ2-7, with a possible D match to TRBD1 (6 bases). Germline CDR1 and CDR2: SGHRS and YFSETQ. V lost 1 base and J 2 bases, leaving 13 bases between the germline ends. This CDR3 region has 15 residues. DNA of the CDR3: TGCGCCAGCAGCTTGAGAGATGGGGGCCCCTACGAGCAGTACTTC. As protein: CASSLRDGGPYEQYF.

The CDR3 DNA follows: TGTGCCTGGACCTCCGGACTAGCGGTCACAGATACGCAGTATTTT. It codes for CAWTSGLAVTDTQYF. The genes are TRBV30 and TRBJ2-3; 10 bases agree with TRBD2. From germline, CDR1 is GTSNPN and CDR2 SVGIG (reference sequence). This CDR3 contains 15 residues. The trim removed 4 bases at V and 2 bases at J, leaving 6 bases unmatched.

This chain links TRBV9 with TRBJ2-2; a possible D gene is TRBD2 (5 bases). There are 15 residues in the CDR3. V lost 4 bases and J 3 bases, leaving 13 bases between the germline ends. In germline, CDR1 is SGDLS, CDR2 YYNGEE. The CDR3 loop is CASSIRGTYTGELFF. Here the CDR3 DNA reads TGTGCCAGCAGCATCCGGGGAACTTACACCGGGGAGCTGTTTTTT.

A single count supports this clone. CDR3 sequence (DNA): TGTGCCAGCAGCTCCCCTGGGGGGGAATTTGAGACCCAGTACTTC. This translates into CASSSPGGEFETQYF. The chain combines TRBV7-9 with TRBJ2-5; 7 bases line up with TRBD2. Trimming took 4 bases from V and 5 from J; bases not matched to a gene: 10. CDR1 and CDR2 from the germline V gene are SEHNR and FQNEAQ (reference sequence). CDR3 length: 15 residues.

This sequence joins TRBV4-3 and TRBJ2-7; 7 nucleotides agree with TRBD2. CDR3 length: 16 amino acids. The V gene end was trimmed by 3 bases and the J gene end by 1 base; junction bases not matched to a gene: 9. In germline, CDR1 is LGHNA, CDR2 YSLEER. CDR3 in amino acids: CASSHRGWGGSYEQYF. CDR3 DNA sequence: TGCGCCAGCAGCCACAGAGGGTGGGGGGGGTCCTACGAGCAGTACTTC.